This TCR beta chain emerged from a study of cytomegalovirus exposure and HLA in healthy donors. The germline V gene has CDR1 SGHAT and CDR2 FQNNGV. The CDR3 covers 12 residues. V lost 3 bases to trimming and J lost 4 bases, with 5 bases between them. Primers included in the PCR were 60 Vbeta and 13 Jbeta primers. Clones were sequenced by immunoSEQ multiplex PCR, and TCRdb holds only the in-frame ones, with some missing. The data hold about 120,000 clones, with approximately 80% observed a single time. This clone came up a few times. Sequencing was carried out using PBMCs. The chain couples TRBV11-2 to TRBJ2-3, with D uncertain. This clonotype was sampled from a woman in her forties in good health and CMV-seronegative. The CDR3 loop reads CASSLNSDTQYF. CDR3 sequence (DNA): TGTGCCAGCAGCTTGAACTCAGATACGCAGTATTTT.